Given below is one TCR beta chain in context. Followed over time, Seattle patients had been enrolled while infection was active. Assay: immunoSEQ multiplex PCR; the TCRdb copy retains only in-frame clones and omits some. The sample shows 250,000 to 350,000 clones, approximately 84% of them seen only once. This record belongs to a study of blood T cell repertoires in COVID-19. CDR1 SGHTA and CDR2 FQGTGA come from the germline V gene. V dropped 1 base and J dropped 3 bases, with 11 bases sitting between them. This CDR3 has 15 residues. The clonotype was recovered from a human donor with COVID-19, enrolled during active disease. The donor label of this sample is uncertain. The chain combines TRBV7-3 with TRBJ2-3; D is undetermined. Sequenced input: peripheral blood. The CDR3 region has the DNA TGTGCCAGCAGCTTAAACGGTTTACCGACAGATACGCAGTATTTT. Protein product: CASSLNGLPTDTQYF. The full variable domain, completed using reference TRBV7-3 and TRBJ2-3, is GAGVSQTPSNKVTEKGKYVELRCDPISGHTALYWYRQSLGQGPEFLIYFQGTGAADDSGLPNDRFFAVRPEGSVSTLKIQRTERGDSAVYLCASSLNGLPTDTQYFGPGTRLTVL.